Listed here are 2 T cell receptor beta chains from one sample, sequenced in a study of T-cell reconstitution after alpha-beta-depleted transplantation in children. Preparation of the TCRbeta library used unique molecular identifiers. TCRdb reprocessed the PCR reads with MiXCR, giving one entry per CDR3 protein. The sample lists fewer than 700,000 distinct CDR3 sequences, about an eighth occurring once. Specimen: PBMCs, mostly from graft donor cells, collected 360 days after TCRalphabeta/CD19-depleted stem cell transplant. The receptor source for this set is a male patient aged 10-17 years who had a stem cell transplant for acute myeloid leukemia, so the T cells may come from the graft donor.

The V gene is TRBV18, the J gene TRBJ2-3; 7 bases match TRBD1. CDR3 size: 18 residues. Germline CDR1 and CDR2: KGHSH and LQKENI. The V segment lost 3 bases and the J segment 1 base; nucleotides outside the gene matches: 13. DNA of the CDR3: TGTGCCAGCTCACCCTACCCACTACAGGGGACAGGCACAGATACGCAGTATTTT. Translating gives CASSPYPLQGTGTDTQYF.

This clonotype was detected ten times or more. The rearrangement links TRBV6-5 to TRBJ1-1; D is undetermined. Per the germline V gene, CDR1 is MNHEY and CDR2 is SVGAGI. The CDR3 covers 11 residues. V lost 10 bases to trimming and J lost 8 bases, with 14 bases between them. The CDR3 DNA is TGTGCCACGTTAAGGTTAGGCGAAGCTTTCTTT. It yields the protein CATLRLGEAFF.